Below are 28 T cell receptor beta chains sequenced from a single sample in a study of T cell responses to AZD1222 COVID-19 vaccine. This table comes from immunoSEQ multiplex PCR, and its TCRdb copy is limited to in-frame clones, with some not included. Counted here are roughly 100,000 clones, 90% occurring once; the ten biggest clones make up 4% to 5.5%. The sample consisted of peripheral blood, taken on day 0 of AZD1222 vaccination. The receptors originated from an adult in good health.

The V gene is TRBV27, the J gene TRBJ2-7; D is ambiguous. With 5 bases removed from V and 0 bases from J, the gap between germline ends came to 8 bases. CDR3 length: 13 residues. Germline CDR1 and CDR2: MNHEY and SMNVEV (reference sequence). The chain's CDR3 is CASSPLGSYEQYF. The CDR3 coding sequence is TGTGCCAGCAGTCCTTTGGGCTCCTACGAGCAGTACTTC.

This chain connects TRBV2 to TRBJ2-7; TRBD1 aligns across 12 bases. Germline assignment: CDR1 SNHLY and CDR2 FYNNEI. V trimming: 6 bases; J trimming: 5 bases; junction bases outside the gene matches: 11. CDR3 length equals 16 residues. The CDR3 loop reads CASREPGQGAKNEQYF. CDR3 nucleotide sequence: TGTGCCAGCAGGGAACCGGGACAGGGGGCGAAAAACGAGCAGTACTTC.

The chain has TRBV4-1 and TRBJ2-2, with D tentatively TRBD1 or TRBD2 (6 bases each). The CDR3 has 16 residues. Germline CDR1 and CDR2: MGHRA and YSYEKL. V lost 4 bases to trimming and J lost 5 bases, with 17 bases between them. The CDR3, as DNA: TGCGCCAGCAGCCCCGGGGGCAGGGGCGATACCGGGGAGCTGTTTTTT. Translating gives CASSPGGRGDTGELFF.

Here the CDR3 reads CASSVRRQDRGKEETQYF. CDR3 sequence (DNA): TGTGCCAGCAGTGTAAGGAGGCAGGACAGGGGGAAGGAGGAGACCCAGTACTTC. The V and J genes are TRBV6-4 and TRBJ2-5, with 10 bases lining up with TRBD1. The V gene end was trimmed by 4 bases and the J gene end by 5 bases; junction bases not matched to a gene: 16. The CDR3 loop spans 18 amino acids. In germline, CDR1 is MRHNA, CDR2 SNTAGT.

The J gene is TRBJ1-6, the V gene TRBV6-1; D is perhaps TRBD1 (5 bases). V lost 1 base, J lost 14 bases, and 15 bases lay in between. The CDR3 length is 14 residues. The germline gives CDR1 MNHNS, CDR2 SASEGT. The CDR3 DNA reads as TGTGCCAGCAGTGAAGACAGGTCCCCAGGGACCCTCCACTTT. Translation gives CASSEDRSPGTLHF.

The rearrangement links TRBV18 to TRBJ1-4, with no clear D. With 5 bases removed from V and 7 bases from J, the gap between germline ends came to 11 bases. Per germline, CDR1 KGHSH and CDR2 LQKENI. The CDR3 is 13 amino acids. Here the CDR3 DNA reads TGTGCCAGCTCAATACTGGCGGGTGAAAAACTGTTTTTT. Residues: CASSILAGEKLFF.

This chain joins TRBV5-8 and TRBJ1-5; 9 bases align to TRBD1. The CDR3 is 14 amino acids. The V and J ends lost 4 bases and 7 bases, in that order; junction bases with no gene match: 6. Germline values: CDR1 SGHTS, CDR2 YDEGEE. CDR3 region: CASSPGQGYQPQHF. CDR3 nucleotides: TGTGCCAGCAGCCCAGGACAGGGGTACCAGCCCCAGCATTTT. The whole variable domain, filled in from reference TRBV5-8 and TRBJ1-5, reads EAGVTQSPTHLIKTRGQQATLRCSPISGHTSVYWYQQALGLGLQFLLWYDEGEERNRGNFPPRFSGRQFPNYSSELNVNALELEDSALYLCASSPGQGYQPQHFGDGTRLSIL.

The CDR3 DNA follows: TGTGCCAGCAGTAACCGGGACAGCTATGGCTACACCTTC. Encoded protein: CASSNRDSYGYTF. V and J are TRBV6-5 and TRBJ1-2, with 7 bases aligning to TRBD1. CDR1 MNHEY and CDR2 SVGAGI come from the germline V gene. The CDR3 is 13 residues long. V lost 5 bases and J lost 4; bases outside the gene matches: 4.

The chain employs TRBV5-1 and TRBJ1-4, with 7 bases that match TRBD1. The CDR3 has 17 residues. J was trimmed by 5 bases and V by 0 bases; bases with no gene match: 10. The germline CDR1 and CDR2 sequences are SGHRS and YFSETQ. The CDR3, as DNA: TGCGCCAGCAGCTTGGCCCCCCGACAGGGTGAAAATGAAAAACTGTTTTTT. It yields the protein CASSLAPRQGENEKLFF.

In this sample, this clone turned up a few times. The chain combines TRBV3-1 (or the pseudogene TRBV3-2) with TRBJ1-5, with D maybe TRBD1 (5 bases). V lost 4 bases, J lost 1 base, and 23 bases lay in between. Germline-derived CDR1 and CDR2 are LGHDT and YNNKEL (reference sequence). This CDR3 is built from 19 residues. The CDR3 loop is CASSLETGTEVASNQPQHF. The CDR3, as DNA: TGTGCCAGCAGCCTTGAAACCGGGACGGAAGTAGCCAGCAATCAGCCCCAGCATTTT.

The chain has TRBV9 and TRBJ1-1, with D unresolved. Germline V lookup: CDR1 SGDLS, CDR2 YYNGEE. V shed 7 bases and J shed 1 base, with 11 bases lying between them. The CDR3 has 13 amino acids. CDR3 DNA sequence: TGTGCCAGCGGTCAGGTACCGAACACTGAAGCTTTCTTT. Translated: CASGQVPNTEAFF.

The gene calls are TRBV10-3 and TRBJ2-2; D perhaps matches TRBD1 (7 bases). Trimming pared 8 bases from V and 1 base from J, leaving 17 bases between. CDR3 length: 16 amino acids. Looked up from germline, CDR1 is ENHRY and CDR2 is SYGVKD. CDR3 DNA sequence: TGTGCCATCTCGACGGGGGCAGGGGGGAACACCGGGGAGCTGTTTTTT. Its protein is CAISTGAGGNTGELFF.

The chain employs TRBV24-1 and TRBJ1-1; D ambiguous. The V and J ends lost 3 bases and 4 bases respectively, with 14 bases between them. Germline V gene sequence: CDR1 KGHDR, CDR2 SFDVKD. The CDR3 spans 15 residues. The CDR3 protein is CATSDDRAYGTEAFF. Here the CDR3 DNA reads TGTGCCACCAGTGATGACCGGGCCTACGGCACTGAAGCTTTCTTT.

The chain has TRBV2 and TRBJ2-1; D is unclear. The CDR3 runs 13 residues. Germline values: CDR1 SNHLY, CDR2 FYNNEI. V shed 2 bases and J shed 12 bases, with 14 bases lying between them. This CDR3 is CASSERIFLVQFF. The CDR3 DNA sequence: TGTGCCAGCAGTGAACGGATCTTTCTGGTGCAGTTCTTC.

J is TRBJ2-2 and V is TRBV5-6, with D hard to call. The ends were cut back, 5 bases at V and 1 base at J, with 9 bases in the middle. Germline V gives CDR1 SGHDT, CDR2 YYEEEE. This CDR3 spans 14 amino acids. The CDR3 sequence: CASRIRRNTGELFF. CDR3 in DNA: TGTGCCAGCAGGATTCGCAGGAACACCGGGGAGCTGTTTTTT.

This chain connects TRBV9 to TRBJ2-5, with D perhaps matching TRBD1 (6 bases). This CDR3 contains 15 residues. The germline gives CDR1 SGDLS, CDR2 YYNGEE. Between the trimmed V and J ends, which lost 0 bases and 4 bases, there was a span of 13 bases. In DNA, the CDR3 is TGTGCCAGCAGCGTAGACAGGGCACCAGGAGAGACCCAGTACTTC. This codes for CASSVDRAPGETQYF. Full variable domain (remainder filled in from reference TRBV9 and TRBJ2-5): DSGVTQTPKHLITATGQRVTLRCSPRSGDLSVYWYQQSLDQGLQFLIQYYNGEERAKGNILERFSAQQFPDLHSELNLSSLELGDSALYFCASSVDRAPGETQYFGPGTRLLVL.

This clone was seen only once. V usage is TRBV5-1 and J usage is TRBJ2-1; TRBD1 agrees at 7 bases. The CDR3 contains 13 residues. Germline V gives CDR1 SGHRS, CDR2 YFSETQ. J lost 7 bases, V lost 4 bases, and 5 bases had no gene match. The chain's CDR3 is CASSPQDRNEQFF. The CDR3 nucleotides are TGCGCCAGCAGCCCCCAGGACAGGAATGAGCAGTTCTTC.

In its sample, this clone was seen a few times. The chain carries TRBV5-1 and TRBJ2-3; no definite D call. The V end lost 5 bases, the J end lost 0 bases, and 10 bases lay between the germline ends. Germline V gives CDR1 SGHRS, CDR2 YFSETQ. The CDR3 has 14 amino acids. Here the CDR3 reads CASRRLYSTDTQYF. For the CDR3, the DNA is TGCGCCAGCAGGCGGTTATATAGCACAGATACGCAGTATTTT. Full variable domain (remainder filled in from reference TRBV5-1 and TRBJ2-3): KAGVTQTPRYLIKTRGQQVTLSCSPISGHRSVSWYQQTPGQGLQFLFEYFSETQRNKGNFPGRFSGRQFSNSRSEMNVSTLELGDSALYLCASRRLYSTDTQYFGPGTRLTVL.

V is TRBV11-2 and J is TRBJ2-7, with 8 nucleotides matching TRBD1. The CDR3 is 15 residues long. Germline CDR1 and CDR2: SGHAT and FQNNGV. Losses at the gene ends were 6 bases for V and 7 bases for J; bases not matched to a gene: 14. The CDR3, as DNA: TGTGCCAGCAGGTCCTTGAGGGCAGGGGGCGTTGAGCAGTACTTC. Translated, it gives CASRSLRAGGVEQYF.

This clone was recorded only once. The V and J genes are TRBV2 and TRBJ1-3; 10 nucleotides align to TRBD1. With V trimmed by 4 bases and J by 2 bases, 5 bases remained unmatched. CDR3 length: 16 amino acids. Germline lookup yields CDR1 SNHLY and CDR2 FYNNEI. The CDR3 here is CASSARGQGTGNTIYF. The DNA of the CDR3 is TGTGCCAGCAGTGCTAGGGGACAGGGGACTGGAAACACCATATATTTT.

This clone appeared a single time. V is TRBV25-1 and J is TRBJ1-6; D might be TRBD1 (5 bases). V was clipped by 8 bases and J by 9 bases, with 17 bases between them. The CDR3 loop spans 14 amino acids. Looked up from germline, CDR1 is MGHDK and CDR2 is SYGVNS. CDR3 nucleotides: TGTGCCAGCGAGGAACCCGGGGGAGGTTCACCCCTCCACTTT. Translating gives CASEEPGGGSPLHF.

This chain joins TRBV21-1 and TRBJ2-5; TRBD1 was called by the table and not checked on the DNA. TRBV21-1 is a pseudogene segment. The CDR3 is 13 residues long. The CDR3 loop is CASRTGLEETQYF. The CDR3 region has the DNA TGTGCCAGCAGGACAGGGCTGGAAGAGACCCAGTACTTC.

The chain combines TRBV7-8 with TRBJ1-2; unclear D gene. The CDR3 consists of 14 residues. CDR1 is SGHVS, CDR2 FQNEAQ, per germline. Trimming removed 3 bases at V and 3 bases at J, with 11 bases between. For the CDR3, the DNA is TGTGCCAGCAGCTTGACGAAGGCTGACTATGGCTACACCTTC. Protein: CASSLTKADYGYTF.

The rearrangement links TRBV19 to TRBJ2-1; D possibly uses TRBD1 or TRBD2 (6 bases each). The germline V gene encodes CDR1 LNHDA and CDR2 SQIVND (reference sequence). V gave up 5 bases and J gave up 4 bases, with 12 bases separating them. This CDR3 comprises 14 residues. In nucleotides, the CDR3 is TGTGCCAGTAGTCGGGGGCAGGGGTACAATGAGCAGTTCTTC. This translates into CASSRGQGYNEQFF.

The V call is TRBV2, the J call TRBJ2-1; TRBD2 aligns across 14 bases. CDR1 is SNHLY and CDR2 is FYNNEI in the germline V gene. CDR3 size: 16 residues. V gave up 2 bases and J gave up 6 bases; unmatched junction bases: 3. In DNA form, the CDR3 reads TGTGCCAGCAGTGAACCCGGGACTAGCGGGGGCAATGAGCAGTTCTTC. Encoded protein: CASSEPGTSGGNEQFF.

This rearrangement joins TRBV3-1 (or the pseudogene TRBV3-2) to TRBJ2-3; tentative D call: TRBD1 (6 bases). Germline-derived CDR1 and CDR2 are LGHDT and YNNKEL (reference sequence). V was shortened by 2 bases and J by 3 bases, with 15 bases between the two germline ends. CDR3 length equals 16 residues. The DNA for the CDR3 is TGTGCCAGCAGCCAACCCAGGGGTGTTAGAACAGATACGCAGTATTTT. It is translated as CASSQPRGVRTDTQYF.

In this sample, this clone turned up once. The chain couples TRBV5-8 to TRBJ2-7; weak D call: TRBD1 (5 bases). V shed 0 bases and J shed 0 bases, with 10 bases lying between them. Germline CDR1 reads SGHTS; CDR2 reads YDEGEE. The CDR3 extends over 15 amino acids. The CDR3 spells CASSLGTSNSYEQYF. DNA for the CDR3: TGTGCCAGCAGCTTGGGGACATCGAACTCCTACGAGCAGTACTTC.

The V gene is TRBV7-8, the J gene TRBJ2-7, with D possibly matching TRBD1 (5 bases). The CDR3 has 15 amino acids. Per germline, CDR1 SGHVS and CDR2 FQNEAQ. Trimming removed 2 bases from V and 0 bases from J, with 11 bases in between. The DNA of the CDR3 is TGTGCCAGCAGCTTACTTCAGGGAAGCTCCTACGAGCAGTACTTC. It specifies CASSLLQGSSYEQYF.